A single sample gave rise to the 27 T cell receptor beta chains below, sequenced in a study of Tregs in tolerant kidney transplant recipients. Produced via immunoSEQ multiplex PCR; TCRdb's table is partial and in-frame only. Counted here are 60,000 to 75,000 clones, approximately 85% occurring once; the ten biggest clones make up under 2.5%. The sample here was Tregs from blood, taken before the transplant. These receptors came from a human donor who received a combined kidney and bone marrow transplant.

V is TRBV7-2 and J is TRBJ2-7; 9 bases are a match to TRBD1. The V and J ends lost 1 base and 7 bases, in that order; junction bases with no gene match: 8. CDR3 size: 15 residues. Germline lookup yields CDR1 SGHTA and CDR2 FQGNSA. CDR3 bases: TGTGCCAGCAGCTTAGGAGGGACAGGGCTGGGGGAGCAGTACTTC. Residues: CASSLGGTGLGEQYF.

The V call is TRBV11-2, the J call TRBJ2-2, with D possibly TRBD1 on 5 matching bases. V was shortened by 1 base and J by 1 base, with 10 bases between the two germline ends. Germline CDR1 and CDR2: SGHAT and FQNNGV. The CDR3 consists of 16 residues. This CDR3 reads CASSLGGQGNTGELFF. CDR3 coding DNA: TGTGCCAGCAGCTTAGGAGGACAAGGGAACACCGGGGAGCTGTTTTTT.

The chain links TRBV5-6 to TRBJ1-5; D perhaps matches TRBD1 (6 bases). The CDR3 is 14 residues long. V was shortened by 0 bases and J by 3 bases, with 7 bases between the two germline ends. Germline V gene data show CDR1 as SGHDT and CDR2 as YYEEEE. CDR3 sequence: CASSLAGVNQPQHF. The CDR3 nucleotides are TGTGCCAGCAGCTTGGCAGGGGTCAATCAGCCCCAGCATTTT.

The chain uses TRBV27 and TRBJ2-3; D uncertain. This CDR3 region has 12 residues. In germline, CDR1 is MNHEY, CDR2 SMNVEV (reference sequence). Trimming pared 5 bases from V and 2 bases from J, leaving 5 bases between. CDR3 loop: CASSANTDTQYF. The CDR3 nucleotides are TGTGCCAGCAGTGCCAACACAGATACGCAGTATTTT.

CDR3 region: CATSRDRGLAGGYTDTQYF. The CDR3 coding sequence is TGTGCCACCAGCAGAGATCGTGGGCTAGCGGGGGGGTACACAGATACGCAGTATTTT. The genes are TRBV15 and TRBJ2-3; 12 bases are a match to TRBD2. The germline V gene has CDR1 LNHNV and CDR2 YYDKDF (reference sequence). V dropped 0 bases and J dropped 2; count of bases not matched to a gene: 9. The length of the CDR3 is 19 residues.

This chain connects TRBV18 to TRBJ1-3; 10 nucleotides agree with TRBD1. The CDR3 covers 16 residues. CDR1 is KGHSH, CDR2 LQKENI, per germline. J gave up 6 bases and V 3 bases, and 8 bases lay outside the gene matches. DNA for the CDR3: TGTGCCAGCTCACCCGGACAGGGGGATTCGAAAAACACCATATATTTT. This gives the protein CASSPGQGDSKNTIYF.

The chain recombines TRBV5-1 with TRBJ2-5; a possible D gene is TRBD1 (5 bases). Per the germline V gene, CDR1 is SGHRS and CDR2 is YFSETQ. This CDR3 contains 16 residues. V lost 4 bases and J lost 1, with 17 bases in between. The CDR3 nucleotides are TGCGCCAGCAGCCCGCTGACAGTTACCTCCCAAGAGACCCAGTACTTC. Its translation is CASSPLTVTSQETQYF.

The V gene is TRBV9, the J gene TRBJ1-2; D unclear. This CDR3 has 13 amino acids. Trimming removed 1 base from V and 5 bases from J, with 9 bases in between. Germline-derived CDR1 and CDR2 are SGDLS and YYNGEE. The chain's CDR3 is CASSVMTGYGYTF. As DNA, the CDR3 is TGTGCCAGCAGCGTAATGACGGGGTATGGCTACACCTTC.

CDR3 bases: TGCGCCAGCAGCCAGCGGGACAGGGGGCTTCCTGGGGCCAACGTCCTGACTTTC. Translated, it gives CASSQRDRGLPGANVLTF. The V call is TRBV5-1, the J call TRBJ2-6; 12 bases align to TRBD1. The CDR3 runs 18 residues. V lost 4 bases to trimming and J lost 2 bases; unmatched junction nucleotides: 7. The germline gives CDR1 SGHRS, CDR2 YFSETQ.

The chain recombines TRBV7-8 with TRBJ1-2; weak D call: TRBD1 (6 bases). From germline, CDR1 is SGHVS and CDR2 FQNEAQ. Deletions cut 1 base from V and 0 bases from J, with 9 bases between. The CDR3 sequence is 15 residues long. The CDR3 here is CASSLGAGANYGYTF. Here the CDR3 DNA reads TGTGCCAGCAGCTTAGGGGCAGGGGCTAACTATGGCTACACCTTC.

The chain recombines TRBV2 with TRBJ1-3; possibly TRBD1 for D (5 bases). This CDR3 has 17 amino acids. V dropped 4 bases and J dropped 0 bases, with 16 bases sitting between them. The V gene's germline CDR1 is SNHLY and CDR2 FYNNEI. CDR3 sequence: CASSAEAGDLSGNTIYF. The CDR3 DNA sequence: TGTGCCAGCAGTGCTGAGGCGGGGGACCTCTCTGGAAACACCATATATTTT.

The genes are TRBV5-1 and TRBJ1-1; D is ambiguous. Germline assignment: CDR1 SGHRS and CDR2 YFSETQ. V was shortened by 1 base and J by 4 bases, with 11 bases between the two germline ends. This CDR3 has 14 amino acids. The DNA of the CDR3 is TGCGCCAGCAGCTTGTCCGGCCGGTCCACTGAAGCTTTCTTT. Translated: CASSLSGRSTEAFF.

The chain has TRBV5-1 and TRBJ2-7; TRBD2 agrees at 7 bases. V lost 3 bases and J lost 6; bases outside the gene matches: 12. Germline values: CDR1 SGHRS, CDR2 YFSETQ. The CDR3 runs to 15 residues. The CDR3 DNA follows: TGCGCCAGCAGCTGGGGGGGAGGGGCTCCCGCCGAGCAGTACTTC. It translates to CASSWGGGAPAEQYF.

The chain combines TRBV11-2 with TRBJ2-7, with D maybe TRBD1 (6 bases). Germline-derived CDR1 and CDR2 are SGHAT and FQNNGV. The CDR3 has 15 amino acids. With 1 base removed from V and 4 bases from J, the gap between germline ends came to 14 bases. The CDR3 reads CASSLVSPGEYEQYF. CDR3 DNA sequence: TGTGCCAGCAGCTTAGTCTCCCCAGGGGAATACGAGCAGTACTTC.

This clone came up a few times. The chain employs TRBV5-1 and TRBJ2-5; 10 bases are a match to TRBD2. Germline V CDR1 and CDR2: SGHRS, YFSETQ. The CDR3 sequence is 17 residues long. The V segment lost 3 bases and the J segment 2 bases; nucleotides outside the gene matches: 10. The CDR3 here is CASSWERGGSAQETQYF. The CDR3 DNA follows: TGCGCCAGCAGCTGGGAGCGGGGGGGCTCAGCTCAAGAGACCCAGTACTTC.

This clone was picked up a small number of times. V usage is TRBV7-8 and J usage is TRBJ2-2; the match to TRBD1 covers 7 bases. J was trimmed by 2 bases and V by 4 bases; bases with no gene match: 10. The CDR3 has 17 amino acids. Per the germline V gene, CDR1 is SGHVS and CDR2 is FQNEAQ. CDR3 loop: CASSWKTGYHNTGELFF. DNA of the CDR3: TGTGCCAGCAGCTGGAAGACAGGGTATCATAACACCGGGGAGCTGTTTTTT.

The CDR3 DNA reads as TGTGCCAGCAGCTTAGCTTGGGAGTACTATGGCTACACCTTC. Its protein is CASSLAWEYYGYTF. The gene calls are TRBV7-8 and TRBJ1-2; D not certain. Germline V gene data show CDR1 as SGHVS and CDR2 as FQNEAQ. This CDR3 has 14 residues. V was clipped by 0 bases and J by 3 bases, with 8 bases between them.

The V and J genes are TRBV5-5 and TRBJ2-3; D is uncertain. V lost 0 bases to trimming and J lost 4 bases, with 15 bases between them. From germline, CDR1 is SGHKS and CDR2 YYEKEE (reference sequence). The CDR3 spans 16 residues. The CDR3 sequence is CASSLGQMGYSDTQYF. The CDR3 nucleotides are TGTGCCAGCAGCTTGGGCCAAATGGGCTACTCAGATACGCAGTATTTT.

This rearrangement joins TRBV4-3 to TRBJ1-2; TRBD1 might be the D (5 bases). This CDR3 is built from 16 residues. V lost 1 base and J 2 bases, leaving 14 bases between the germline ends. CDR1 and CDR2 from the germline V gene are LGHNA and YSLEER. The CDR3 DNA sequence: TGCGCCAGCAGCCAAGGCCCCGGGGCCGCAAACTATGGCTACACCTTC. It translates to CASSQGPGAANYGYTF.

The chain employs TRBV5-6 and TRBJ1-4; D gene ambiguous. Germline V gives CDR1 SGHDT, CDR2 YYEEEE. CDR3 length equals 16 residues. The V and J ends lost 4 bases and 4 bases respectively, with 17 bases between them. The CDR3 reads CASSGGEGPGNEKLFF. The CDR3 bases are TGTGCCAGCAGCGGCGGAGAGGGTCCGGGTAATGAAAAACTGTTTTTT.

The V call is TRBV6-5, the J call TRBJ2-3, with D unresolved. The CDR3 runs to 12 residues. Trimming pared 4 bases from V and 3 bases from J, leaving 5 bases between. The germline CDR1 and CDR2 sequences are MNHEY and SVGAGI. The CDR3 protein is CASSSKTDTQYF. CDR3 DNA sequence: TGTGCCAGCAGTTCAAAAACAGATACGCAGTATTTT.

V gene TRBV2 combines with J gene TRBJ2-7; unclear D gene. The germline V and J ends were trimmed by 6 bases and 1 base, with 10 bases remaining between them. This CDR3 contains 13 residues. The germline V gene encodes CDR1 SNHLY and CDR2 FYNNEI. CDR3 protein: CASRVQGSYEQYF. The CDR3 DNA reads TGTGCCAGCAGGGTTCAAGGGTCCTACGAGCAGTACTTC.

The rearrangement joins TRBV4-3 to TRBJ2-7, with D hard to call. The CDR3 has 14 amino acids. Germline V lookup: CDR1 LGHNA, CDR2 YSLEER. Trimming removed 1 base at V and 2 bases at J, with 9 bases between. DNA for the CDR3: TGCGCCAGCAGCCAAGGGGCCAATACCTACGAGCAGTACTTC. This translates into CASSQGANTYEQYF.

This clone was found once. V usage is TRBV7-9 and J usage is TRBJ2-3; 8 nucleotides agree with TRBD2. After removal of 3 bases from V and 4 bases from J, the junction contained 3 bases not matched to a gene. Germline V gene lookup returns CDR1 SEHNR and CDR2 FQNEAQ (reference sequence). The CDR3 contains 14 residues. CDR3 in DNA: TGTGCCAGCAGCTTTGGGACTAGGGCAGATACGCAGTATTTT. Its translation is CASSFGTRADTQYF.

This clone has just one count. The V and J genes are TRBV7-2 and TRBJ2-7; 11 nucleotides agree with TRBD2. The CDR3 covers 15 residues. V dropped 6 bases and J dropped 6; count of bases not matched to a gene: 10. Looked up from germline, CDR1 is SGHTA and CDR2 is FQGNSA. This CDR3 reads CASSRSGRGFLEQYF. As DNA, the CDR3 is TGTGCCAGCAGTCGTAGCGGGAGGGGGTTCCTCGAGCAGTACTTC.

The V and J genes are TRBV7-2 and TRBJ2-3; 10 bases line up with TRBD2. This CDR3 contains 16 residues. CDR1 and CDR2 (germline): SGHTA, FQGNSA. Trimming cost V 5 bases and J 4 bases; bases outside gene matches: 9. CDR3 region: CASSPLAGVSSDTQYF. The CDR3 DNA is TGTGCCAGCAGCCCCCTAGCGGGAGTCAGTTCAGATACGCAGTATTTT.

The chain recombines TRBV19 with TRBJ1-2, with TRBD1 identical over 9 bases. This CDR3 contains 14 residues. V lost 7 bases and J lost 4; bases outside the gene matches: 7. CDR1 LNHDA and CDR2 SQIVND come from the germline V gene (reference sequence). The CDR3 region has the DNA TGTGCCAGTAAGGGGACAGGGTACGGCTATGGCTACACCTTC. Residues: CASKGTGYGYGYTF.